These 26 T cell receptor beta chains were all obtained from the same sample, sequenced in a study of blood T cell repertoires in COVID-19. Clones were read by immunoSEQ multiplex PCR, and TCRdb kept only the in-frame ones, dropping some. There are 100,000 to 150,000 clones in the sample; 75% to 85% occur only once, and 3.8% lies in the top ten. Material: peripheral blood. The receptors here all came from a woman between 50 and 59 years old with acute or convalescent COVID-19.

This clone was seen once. In nucleotides, the CDR3 is TGTGCCAGCAGTTACCGAAGGGGCAGGGATGAGCAGTTCTTC. It yields the protein CASSYRRGRDEQFF. The chain recombines TRBV6-8 with TRBJ2-1; a possible D gene is TRBD1 (5 bases). The CDR3 has 14 amino acids. The germline gives CDR1 MNHGY, CDR2 SAAAGT. V was cut by 2 bases and J by 8 bases, with 13 bases left in between.

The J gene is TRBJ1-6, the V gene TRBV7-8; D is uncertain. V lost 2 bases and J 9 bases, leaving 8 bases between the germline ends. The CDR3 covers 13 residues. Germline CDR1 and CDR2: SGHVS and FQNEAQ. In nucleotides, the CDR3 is TGTGCCAGCAGCTTATTTGTGGCTTCACCCCTCCACTTT. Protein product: CASSLFVASPLHF.

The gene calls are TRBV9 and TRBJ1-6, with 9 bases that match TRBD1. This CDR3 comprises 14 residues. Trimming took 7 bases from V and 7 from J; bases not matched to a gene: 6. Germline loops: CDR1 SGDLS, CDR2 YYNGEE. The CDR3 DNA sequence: TGTGCCAGCGGCCGGGACAGGGAAAATTCACCCCTCCACTTT. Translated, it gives CASGRDRENSPLHF.

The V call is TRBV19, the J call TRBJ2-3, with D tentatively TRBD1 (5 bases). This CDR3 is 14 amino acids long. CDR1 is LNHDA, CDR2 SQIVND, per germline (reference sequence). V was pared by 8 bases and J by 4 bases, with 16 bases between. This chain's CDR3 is CASCAGLIPDTQYF. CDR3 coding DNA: TGTGCCAGTTGCGCAGGGTTAATCCCAGATACGCAGTATTTT.

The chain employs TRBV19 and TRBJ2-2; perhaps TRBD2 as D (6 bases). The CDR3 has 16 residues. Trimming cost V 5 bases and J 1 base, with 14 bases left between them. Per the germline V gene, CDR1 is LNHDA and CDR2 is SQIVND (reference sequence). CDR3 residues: CASSPPGRRNTGELFF. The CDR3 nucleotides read TGTGCCAGTAGTCCCCCTGGGAGGCGGAACACCGGGGAGCTGTTTTTT. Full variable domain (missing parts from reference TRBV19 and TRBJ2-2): DGGITQSPKYLFRKEGQNVTLSCEQNLNHDAMYWYRQDPGQGLRLIYYSQIVNDFQKGDIAEGYSVSREKKESFPLTVTSAQKNPTAFYLCASSPPGRRNTGELFFGEGSRLTVL.

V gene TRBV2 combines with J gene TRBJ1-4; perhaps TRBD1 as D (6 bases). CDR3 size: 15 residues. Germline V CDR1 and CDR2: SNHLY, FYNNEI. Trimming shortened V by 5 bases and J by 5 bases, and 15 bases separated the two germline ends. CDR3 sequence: CASSFQTGENEKLFF. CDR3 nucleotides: TGTGCCAGCAGTTTTCAGACAGGAGAGAATGAAAAACTGTTTTTT.

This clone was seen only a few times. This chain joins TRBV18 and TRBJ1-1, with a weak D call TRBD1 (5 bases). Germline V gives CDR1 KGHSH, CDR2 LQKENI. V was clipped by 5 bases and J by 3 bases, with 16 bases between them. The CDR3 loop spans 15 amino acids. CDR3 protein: CASSLVARVDTEAFF. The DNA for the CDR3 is TGTGCCAGCTCATTGGTCGCCAGGGTCGACACTGAAGCTTTCTTT.

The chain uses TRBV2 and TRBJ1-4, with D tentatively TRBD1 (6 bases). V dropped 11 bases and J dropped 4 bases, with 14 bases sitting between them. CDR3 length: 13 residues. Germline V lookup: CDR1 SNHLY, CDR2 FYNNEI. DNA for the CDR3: TGTGCCGGCTCAGGACAGATTAATGAAAAACTGTTTTTT. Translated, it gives CAGSGQINEKLFF.

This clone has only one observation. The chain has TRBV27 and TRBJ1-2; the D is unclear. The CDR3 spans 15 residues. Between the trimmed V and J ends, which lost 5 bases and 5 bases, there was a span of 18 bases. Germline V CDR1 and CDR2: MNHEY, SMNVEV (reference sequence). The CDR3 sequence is CASSPLGRDGYGYTF. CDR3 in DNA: TGTGCCAGCAGTCCCCTAGGGAGGGATGGGTATGGCTACACCTTC.

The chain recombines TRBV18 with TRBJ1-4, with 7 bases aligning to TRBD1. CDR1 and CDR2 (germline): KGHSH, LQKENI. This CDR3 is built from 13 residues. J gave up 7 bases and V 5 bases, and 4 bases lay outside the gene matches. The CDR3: CASSIRQGEKLFF. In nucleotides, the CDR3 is TGTGCCAGCTCAATCAGACAGGGTGAAAAACTGTTTTTT.

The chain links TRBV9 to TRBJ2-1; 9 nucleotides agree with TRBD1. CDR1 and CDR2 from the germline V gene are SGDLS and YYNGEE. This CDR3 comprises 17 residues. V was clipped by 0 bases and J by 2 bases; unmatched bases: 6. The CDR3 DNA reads TGTGCCAGCAGCGTAGTGGACAGGGGCTATACCTACAATGAGCAGTTCTTC. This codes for CASSVVDRGYTYNEQFF.

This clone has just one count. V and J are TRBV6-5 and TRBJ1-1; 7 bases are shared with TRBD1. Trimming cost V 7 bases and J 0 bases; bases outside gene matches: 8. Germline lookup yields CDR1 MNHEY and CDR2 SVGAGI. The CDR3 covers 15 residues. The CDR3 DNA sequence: TGTGCCAGCACCAAGGCCGGGACAGTGAACACTGAAGCTTTCTTT. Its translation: CASTKAGTVNTEAFF.

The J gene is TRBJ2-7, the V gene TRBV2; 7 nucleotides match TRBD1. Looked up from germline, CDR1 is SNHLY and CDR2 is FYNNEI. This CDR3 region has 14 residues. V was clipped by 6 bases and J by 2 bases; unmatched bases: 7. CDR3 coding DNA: TGTGCCAGCAGCCTAAACAGGGGCCCCTACGAGCAGTACTTC. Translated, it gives CASSLNRGPYEQYF. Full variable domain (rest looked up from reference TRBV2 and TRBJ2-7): EPEVTQTPSHQVTQMGQEVILRCVPISNHLYFYWYRQILGQKVEFLVSFYNNEISEKSEIFDDQFSVERPDGSNFTLKIRSTKLEDSAMYFCASSLNRGPYEQYFGPGTRLTVT.

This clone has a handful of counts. CDR3 DNA: TGTGCCAGCAGCCAAGATCTGGGAAACACCATATATTTT. Translation: CASSQDLGNTIYF. V and J are TRBV3-1 (or the pseudogene TRBV3-2) and TRBJ1-3; the D is unclear. CDR1 LGHDT and CDR2 YNNKEL come from the germline V gene (reference sequence). Trimming pared 0 bases from V and 4 bases from J, leaving 4 bases between. The CDR3 extends over 13 amino acids.

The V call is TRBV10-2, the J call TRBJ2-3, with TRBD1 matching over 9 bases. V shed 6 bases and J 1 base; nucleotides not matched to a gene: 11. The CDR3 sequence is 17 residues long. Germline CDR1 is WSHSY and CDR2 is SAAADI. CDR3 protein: CASRPGTGISGTDTQYF. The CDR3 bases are TGCGCCAGCAGACCCGGGACAGGGATTTCGGGCACAGATACGCAGTATTTT.

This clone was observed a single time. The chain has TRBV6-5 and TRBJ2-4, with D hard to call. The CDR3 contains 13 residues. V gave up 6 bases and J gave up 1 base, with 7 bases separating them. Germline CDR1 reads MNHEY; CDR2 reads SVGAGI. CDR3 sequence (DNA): TGTGCCAGCAGAGCGCAGGCCAAAAACATTCAGTACTTC. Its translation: CASRAQAKNIQYF.

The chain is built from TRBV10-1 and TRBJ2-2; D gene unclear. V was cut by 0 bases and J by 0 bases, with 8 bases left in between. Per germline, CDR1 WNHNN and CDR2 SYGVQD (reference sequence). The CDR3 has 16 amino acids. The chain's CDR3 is CASSESRQTNTGELFF. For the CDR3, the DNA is TGCGCCAGCAGTGAGTCGCGGCAGACGAACACCGGGGAGCTGTTTTTT.

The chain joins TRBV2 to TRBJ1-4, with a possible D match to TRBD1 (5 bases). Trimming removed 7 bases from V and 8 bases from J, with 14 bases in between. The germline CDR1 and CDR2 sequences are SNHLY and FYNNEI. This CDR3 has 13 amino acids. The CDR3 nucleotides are TGTGCCAGCAACGGAGGGGTTTGGGAAAAACTGTTTTTT. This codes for CASNGGVWEKLFF.

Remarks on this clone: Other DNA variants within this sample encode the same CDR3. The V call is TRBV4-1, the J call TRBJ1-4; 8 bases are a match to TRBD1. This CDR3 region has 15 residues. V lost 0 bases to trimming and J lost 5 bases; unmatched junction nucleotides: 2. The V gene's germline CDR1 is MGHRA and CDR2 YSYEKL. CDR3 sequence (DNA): TGCGCCAGCAGCCAAGAAGGACAGGGAAATGAAAAACTGTTTTTT. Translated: CASSQEGQGNEKLFF.

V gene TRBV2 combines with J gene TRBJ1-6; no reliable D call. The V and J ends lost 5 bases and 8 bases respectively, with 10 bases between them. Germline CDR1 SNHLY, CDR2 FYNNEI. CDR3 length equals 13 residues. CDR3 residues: CASSPGDDSPLHF. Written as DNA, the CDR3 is TGTGCCAGCAGTCCCGGGGATGATTCACCCCTCCACTTT.

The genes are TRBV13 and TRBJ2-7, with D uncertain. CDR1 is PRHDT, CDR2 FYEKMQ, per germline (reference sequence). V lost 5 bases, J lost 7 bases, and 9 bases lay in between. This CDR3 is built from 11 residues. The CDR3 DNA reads TGTGCCAGCAGCCAACAGCAAGAGCAGTACTTC. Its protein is CASSQQQEQYF.

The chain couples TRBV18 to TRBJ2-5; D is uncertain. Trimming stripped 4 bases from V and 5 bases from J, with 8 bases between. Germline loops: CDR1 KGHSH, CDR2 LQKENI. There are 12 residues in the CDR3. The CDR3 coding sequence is TGTGCCAGCTCACTTCTTGCGGAGACCCAGTACTTC. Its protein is CASSLLAETQYF. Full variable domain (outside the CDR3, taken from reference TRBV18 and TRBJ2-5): NAGVMQNPRHLVRRRGQEARLRCSPMKGHSHVYWYRQLPEEGLKFMVYLQKENIIDESGMPKERFSAEFPKEGPSILRIQQVVRGDSAAYFCASSLLAETQYFGPGTRLLVL.

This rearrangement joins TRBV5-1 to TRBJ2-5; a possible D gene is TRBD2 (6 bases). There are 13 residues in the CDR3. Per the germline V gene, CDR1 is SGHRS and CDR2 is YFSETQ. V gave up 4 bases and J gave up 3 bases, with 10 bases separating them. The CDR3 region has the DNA TGCGCCAGCAGCAAACTAGCAGAAGAGACCCAGTACTTC. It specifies CASSKLAEETQYF.

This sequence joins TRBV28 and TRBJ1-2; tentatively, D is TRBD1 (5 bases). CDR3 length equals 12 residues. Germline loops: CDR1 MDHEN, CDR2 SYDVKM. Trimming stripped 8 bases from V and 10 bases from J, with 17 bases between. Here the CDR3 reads CASGAWGSAYTF. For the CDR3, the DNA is TGTGCCAGCGGGGCGTGGGGCTCGGCCTACACCTTC.

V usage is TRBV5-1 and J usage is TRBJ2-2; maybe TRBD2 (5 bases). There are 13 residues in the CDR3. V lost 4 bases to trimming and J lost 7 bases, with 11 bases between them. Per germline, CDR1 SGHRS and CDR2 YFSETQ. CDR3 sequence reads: CASSGSADGELFF. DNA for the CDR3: TGCGCCAGCAGCGGGAGTGCGGACGGGGAGCTGTTTTTT.

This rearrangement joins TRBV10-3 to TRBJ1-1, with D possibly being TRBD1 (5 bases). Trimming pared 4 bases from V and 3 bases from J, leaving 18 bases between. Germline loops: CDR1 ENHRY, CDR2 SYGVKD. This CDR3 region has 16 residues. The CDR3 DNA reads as TGTGCCATCAGTGGTCGACAGACCCTTGGGGACACTGAAGCTTTCTTT. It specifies CAISGRQTLGDTEAFF.